One T cell receptor (beta chain) is described in this entry. The antigen is unknown. Clones were read by immunoSEQ multiplex PCR, and TCRdb kept only the in-frame ones, dropping some. The repertoire holds 20,000 to 25,000 clones, under 85% seen once, with over 15% in the top ten. CDR3 length: 17 residues. With 4 bases removed from V and 5 bases from J, the gap between germline ends came to 21 bases. The germline V gene encodes CDR1 SEHNR and CDR2 FQNEAQ (reference sequence). This sample was taken from a study of PD-1 blockade in classical Hodgkin lymphoma. On the study more broadly: Patients were dosed intravenously with nivolumab at 3 mg/kg every 2 weeks. Overall study findings and caveats: Unlike CD8+ TCR diversity, which did not rise significantly by C4D1, CD4+ TCR diversity did. Complete responders possessed baseline diversity comparable to newly diagnosed patients.

Time point denoted: cycle 4 day 1 (C4D1), after less than 7 weeks of nivolumab. No patient escaped relapse after autologous stem cell transplantation, and brentuximab vedotin exposure varied. Each best response was a complete response, a partial response or progressive disease. The source was peripheral blood mononuclear cells (PBMCs), collected before the fourth cycle of nivolumab. The rearrangement links TRBV7-9 to TRBJ2-4; D unresolved. The TCR sequence derives from a human donor with classical Hodgkin lymphoma. CDR3 DNA sequence: TGTGCCAGCAGCTCGAGACCTACTTGGGCCCGGGAAAACATTCAGTACTTC. It specifies CASSSRPTWARENIQYF.